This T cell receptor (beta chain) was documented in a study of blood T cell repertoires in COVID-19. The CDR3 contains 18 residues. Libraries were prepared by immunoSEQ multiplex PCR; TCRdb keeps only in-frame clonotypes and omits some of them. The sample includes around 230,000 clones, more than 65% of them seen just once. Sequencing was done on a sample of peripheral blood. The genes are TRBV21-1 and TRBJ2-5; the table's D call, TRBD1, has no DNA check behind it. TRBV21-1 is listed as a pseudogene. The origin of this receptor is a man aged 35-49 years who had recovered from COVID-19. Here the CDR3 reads CASSKARYGGFHQETQYF. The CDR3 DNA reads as TGTGCCAGCAGCAAAGCGCGTTATGGGGGCTTCCACCAAGAGACCCAGTACTTC.